This T cell receptor beta chain was sequenced during a study of T-cell reconstitution after alpha-beta-depleted transplantation in children. This clonotype was observed at least ten times. This CDR3 comprises 20 residues. V gave up 3 bases and J gave up 2 bases, with 29 bases separating them. For TCRbeta, the library was prepared with unique molecular identifiers. Using its own MiXCR run on the PCR reads, TCRdb lists one record per CDR3 protein. Of almost 500,000 distinct CDR3 sequences in the sample, 9.5% to 15% were seen once. The chain has TRBV12-3 or TRBV12-4 and TRBJ2-7, with no clear D. This clonotype was obtained from a human donor who donated a stem cell graft to a child with combined immunodeficiency. Sample: PBMCs from the stem cell graft donor, taken from the stem cell graft. CDR3 DNA sequence: TGTGCCAGCAGTTTGGCCCCCCCACCCATTTCGGGTAAGGGTGCCTACGAGCAGTACTTC. This codes for CASSLAPPPISGKGAYEQYF.